The entry that follows covers one T cell receptor (beta chain) sequence. The target antigen is unknown. TCRdb passed the reads through MiXCR, listing each CDR3 protein once. There are some 480,000 distinct CDR3 sequences in the sample; 33% occur only once, and about a sixth lies in the top ten. Germline CDR1 LNHDA, CDR2 SQIVND (reference sequence). The CDR3 is 16 residues long. Trimming left V 2 bases short and J 8 bases short, with 19 bases between. The data derive from a study of T cell repertoires in cytomegalovirus infection. Across the whole study: Indicated by public TCR beta signatures were CMV infection and matching HLA type. Study results and limitations: Cumulative public TCR beta family frequency identified CMV carriers with the relevant HLA.

The sequence was collected from a human donor in good health (CMV status not recorded). Some clones in this sample may be carry-over from other donors' samples. This sample comprised cultured PBMCs, obtained from culture after CMV antigen stimulation. This chain joins TRBV19 and TRBJ2-1; the D is unclear. This chain's CDR3 is CASSISFGISIDEQFF. The CDR3 nucleotides read TGTGCCAGTAGTATATCTTTTGGGATCTCCATCGATGAGCAGTTCTTC. The whole variable domain, filled in from reference TRBV19 and TRBJ2-1, reads DGGITQSPKYLFRKEGQNVTLSCEQNLNHDAMYWYRQDPGQGLRLIYYSQIVNDFQKGDIAEGYSVSREKKESFPLTVTSAQKNPTAFYLCASSISFGISIDEQFFGPGTRLTVL.